A single sample gave rise to the 5 T cell receptor beta chains below, sequenced in a study of T cell responses to AZD1222 COVID-19 vaccine. Produced via immunoSEQ multiplex PCR; TCRdb's table is partial and in-frame only. Of 90,000 to 150,000 clones listed, roughly 90% are singletons. Source: peripheral blood, taken on day 0 of AZD1222 vaccination. These TCRs come from an adult in good health.

The rearrangement links TRBV27 to TRBJ1-1; 7 bases line up with TRBD1. Germline trimming cut 6 bases from V and 4 bases from J; bases unmatched to any gene: 8. The length of the CDR3 is 14 residues. CDR1 and CDR2 from the germline V gene are MNHEY and SMNVEV (reference sequence). The CDR3 DNA reads TGTGCCAGCAGAACCAGGGGGGTTGGCACTGAAGCTTTCTTT. Protein product: CASRTRGVGTEAFF.

Comments on this clone: This sample also contains other DNA sequences that code for the same CDR3. The gene calls are TRBV28 and TRBJ2-1; no definite D call. V was trimmed by 2 bases and J by 4 bases, leaving 3 bases between them. The CDR3 consists of 12 residues. From germline, CDR1 is MDHEN and CDR2 SYDVKM. The CDR3 coding sequence is TGTGCCAGCAGTTTAGTATACAATGAGCAGTTCTTC. Its protein product is CASSLVYNEQFF.

This clone turned up a few times. The V gene is TRBV10-3, the J gene TRBJ1-5; D is unresolved. This CDR3 has 14 amino acids. Deletions cut 1 base from V and 6 bases from J, with 10 bases between. CDR1 and CDR2 (germline): ENHRY, SYGVKD. The DNA for the CDR3 is TGTGCCATCAGTGAGTTTATTATTAGTCAGCCCCAGCATTTT. This gives the protein CAISEFIISQPQHF.

The chain employs TRBV2 and TRBJ2-3; no clear D gene. CDR1 and CDR2 from the germline V gene are SNHLY and FYNNEI. CDR3 length: 12 residues. V was pared by 7 bases and J by 2 bases, with 7 bases between. DNA of the CDR3: TGTGCCAGCACTGGCCTCACAGATACGCAGTATTTT. Encoded protein: CASTGLTDTQYF. Combining the CDR3 with reference TRBV2 and TRBJ2-3 gives the whole variable domain EPEVTQTPSHQVTQMGQEVILRCVPISNHLYFYWYRQILGQKVEFLVSFYNNEISEKSEIFDDQFSVERPDGSNFTLKIRSTKLEDSAMYFCASTGLTDTQYFGPGTRLTVL.

The chain has TRBV18 and TRBJ1-3; D possibly corresponds to TRBD1 (5 bases). The CDR3 has 14 amino acids. The germline V gene has CDR1 KGHSH and CDR2 LQKENI. The V end was cut by 2 bases, the J end by 4 bases, with 9 bases between. CDR3 in amino acids: CASSPGGLGNTIYF. DNA for the CDR3: TGTGCCAGCTCACCAGGGGGTCTCGGAAACACCATATATTTT.